The 10 T cell receptor beta chains below come from one sample, sequenced in a study of T-cell reconstitution after alpha-beta-depleted transplantation in children (dated by TCRdb to about 2016). Library prep was done by PCR. TCRdb records Illumina HiSeq 2500 as the sequencer. TCR library preparation used molecular barcoding, with unique molecular identifiers applied to normalize quantification of the TCRbeta repertoire. TCRdb handled the public reads itself, with Q25 trimming in fastp and clone calling in MiXCR, and kept productive beta chains. Entries are consolidated by CDR3 protein sequence, retaining the most common genes and DNA. The table for this sample lists 900,000 or so distinct CDR3 sequences; about 15% of them were counted only once. The leading ten clones occupy about 5% of the sample. The sample's treatment or condition label, decoded: allogeneic hematopoietic cell transplantation with graft depleted of TCRalphabeta T cells and CD19 B cells.

The sample in question was PBMCs, mostly from graft donor cells, obtained 360 days after TCRalphabeta/CD19-depleted stem cell transplant. The receptor set was obtained from a male patient younger than 18 who had a stem cell transplant for acute lymphoblastic leukemia, so the T cells may come from the graft donor.

A few counts support this clonotype. The V gene is TRBV7-3, the J gene TRBJ2-7, with D perhaps given as TRBD1 or TRBD2 (5 bases each). The CDR3 length is 16 residues. Trimming removed 6 bases at V and 3 bases at J, with 21 bases between. Looked up from germline, CDR1 is SGHTA and CDR2 is FQGTGA. The CDR3 here is CASRPFTGTLHYEQYF. The DNA for the CDR3 is TGTGCCAGCAGACCCTTTACCGGGACCCTCCACTACGAGCAGTACTTC.

Remarks on this clonotype: This may come from a read error, since a much larger clone is one base off. This chain joins TRBV11-2 and TRBJ1-3; no reliable D call. Germline CDR1 and CDR2: SGHAT and FQNNGV. The length of the CDR3 is 14 residues. For the CDR3, the DNA is TGTTCCAGCAGTCGAGGCCTCTCTGGAAACACCATATATTTT. As protein: CSSSRGLSGNTIYF.

The table lists this clonotype with a few counts. The chain employs TRBV6-5 and TRBJ2-5; 11 positions agree with TRBD1. The CDR3 is made up of 19 amino acids. Trimming removed 2 bases from V and 7 bases from J; junction bases left unmatched: 18. CDR1 and CDR2 (germline): MNHEY, SVGAGI. The DNA for the CDR3 is TGTGCCAGCAGTTACACGAGGAAGGACAGGGGGCTAGATGGGGGGACCCAGTACTTC. Protein: CASSYTRKDRGLDGGTQYF.

This clonotype occurred a few times. The J gene is TRBJ2-3, the V gene TRBV5-6; 14 bases agree with TRBD2. With 3 bases clipped from V and 4 bases from J, the junction kept 4 bases outside the gene matches. Germline loops: CDR1 SGHDT, CDR2 YYEEEE. This CDR3 has 16 amino acids. CDR3 loop: CASSSGTSGSADTQYF. CDR3 in DNA: TGTGCCAGCAGCTCCGGGACTAGCGGGAGCGCAGATACGCAGTATTTT. Full variable domain (missing parts from reference TRBV5-6 and TRBJ2-3): DAGVTQSPTHLIKTRGQQVTLRCSPKSGHDTVSWYQQALGQGPQFIFQYYEEEERQRGNFPDRFSGHQFPNYSSELNVNALLLGDSALYLCASSSGTSGSADTQYFGPGTRLTVL.

The rearrangement joins TRBV20-1 to TRBJ2-7; 14 bases are a match to TRBD2. The CDR3 is 15 amino acids. The germline V gene encodes CDR1 DFQATT and CDR2 SNEGSKA (reference sequence). J lost 6 bases, V lost 7 bases, and 11 bases had no gene match. The DNA for the CDR3 is TGCAGTGTCCCGACTAGCGGGAGGGCCACGCGCGAGCAGTACTTC. It encodes CSVPTSGRATREQYF.

The sample holds a few counts of this clonotype. The rearrangement uses TRBV2 and TRBJ2-7; 9 positions agree with TRBD1. CDR1 is SNHLY and CDR2 is FYNNEI in the germline V gene. V was pared by 5 bases and J by 2 bases, with 13 bases of the junction left unmatched. The CDR3 consists of 17 residues. The CDR3 is CASSFPGTGTAPYEQYF. For the CDR3, the DNA is TGTGCCAGCAGTTTCCCTGGGACAGGGACTGCACCCTACGAGCAGTACTTC.

The chain combines TRBV4-1 with TRBJ1-2, with D possibly matching TRBD1 (6 bases). Germline-derived CDR1 and CDR2 are MGHRA and YSYEKL. Trimming stripped 4 bases from V and 4 bases from J, with 13 bases between. This CDR3 has 14 amino acids. Here the CDR3 reads CASSRTTGLYGYTF. The DNA for the CDR3 is TGCGCCAGCAGCCGCACCACAGGGCTCTATGGCTACACCTTC.

Many counts were recorded for this clonotype. The chain uses TRBV29-1 and TRBJ2-1; TRBD1 might be the D (5 bases). The germline V gene has CDR1 SQVTM and CDR2 ANQGSEA. The CDR3 sequence is 12 residues long. V was clipped by 8 bases and J by 8 bases, with 16 bases between them. The CDR3 nucleotides are TGCAGCTCATGGGGCTTCACCGATGAGCAGTTCTTC. Amino acid sequence: CSSWGFTDEQFF.

CDR3 region: CASSFWGTVSTDTQYF. CDR3 DNA: TGCGCCAGCAGCTTTTGGGGGACTGTTAGCACAGATACGCAGTATTTT. V is TRBV5-1 and J is TRBJ2-3; possible D gene TRBD2, 6 bases. The CDR3 is 16 amino acids. CDR1 is SGHRS and CDR2 is YFSETQ in the germline V gene. Trimming cost V 2 bases and J 0 bases, with 13 bases left between them. The variable domain in full, with the rest retrieved from reference TRBV5-1 and TRBJ2-3, is KAGVTQTPRYLIKTRGQQVTLSCSPISGHRSVSWYQQTPGQGLQFLFEYFSETQRNKGNFPGRFSGRQFSNSRSEMNVSTLELGDSALYLCASSFWGTVSTDTQYFGPGTRLTVL.

Many counts were recorded for this clonotype. The rearrangement uses TRBV12-3 or TRBV12-4 and TRBJ2-7, with 12 bases aligning to TRBD2. The CDR3 length is 14 residues. Trimming took 6 bases from V and 2 from J; bases not matched to a gene: 2. DNA of the CDR3: TGTGCCAGCAGACTAGCGGGAGGAACCTACGAGCAGTACTTC. Protein sequence: CASRLAGGTYEQYF.